This record covers a single TCR beta chain. What it binds is not known. This entry is derived from a study of immune heterogeneity within non-small cell lung tumors. The CDR3 extends over 16 amino acids. V shed 7 bases and J shed 0 bases, with 17 bases lying between them. Germline CDR1 reads SGHTA; CDR2 reads FQGNSA. Multiplex PCR employing 32 V and 13 J primers generated amplicons of the TCR beta CDR3. TCRdb processed the multiplex PCR reads anew with MiXCR; each CDR3 protein has one entry. This table holds about 23,000 distinct CDR3 sequences, 25% to 30% found once. Whole-study results and caveats: Recurring identical dominant CDR3 beta clonotypes were observed across tumor sites within a patient, together with site-unique high-frequency clones.

Bulk tumor genomic DNA constituted the template, at around 600 ng per sample. While surgery was under way, several biopsies spaced far apart were taken per primary tumor. Patients had untreated, newly diagnosed non-small cell lung cancer and underwent curative surgery. The chain is built from TRBV7-2 and TRBJ2-3; no definite D call. What was sequenced was lung tumor tissue. This sequence was found in a man aged 35 to 55 with non-small cell lung cancer. The CDR3 region is CASTRSGCSSTDTQYF. CDR3 nucleotide sequence: TGTGCCAGCACCAGGTCTGGCTGTTCTAGCACAGATACGCAGTATTTT.